The clone carrying this TCR beta chain was observed a few times. This record belongs to a study of blood T cells in healthy people across ages. Germline V CDR1 and CDR2: ENHRY, SYGVKD. The ends were cut back, 8 bases at V and 6 bases at J, with 14 bases in the middle. This CDR3 is 13 amino acids long. A second PCR of about 7 to 11 cycles used a sample-barcoded 5' primer and a J-beta primer mix. Using its own MiXCR run on the 5' RACE reads, TCRdb lists one record per CDR3 protein. This table has around 1,500,000 distinct CDR3 sequences, about 28% appearing once. The sample consisted of blood. This clonotype was obtained from a woman in her 30s in good health. The rearrangement links TRBV10-3 to TRBJ1-5, with D possibly TRBD1 on 5 matching bases. The CDR3, as DNA: TGTGCCATCGGGGAATTAGACAGTCAGCCCCAGCATTTT. It is translated as CAIGELDSQPQHF.